This T cell receptor beta chain stems from a study of T cell responses to AZD1222 COVID-19 vaccine. This clone was recorded a few times. Libraries were prepared by immunoSEQ multiplex PCR; TCRdb keeps only in-frame clonotypes and omits some of them. The sample lists 100,000 to 150,000 clones, about 87% occurring once. The CDR3 spans 15 residues. Trimming cost V 1 base and J 1 base, with 11 bases left between them. In germline, CDR1 is LNHDA, CDR2 SQIVND (reference sequence). This clonotype originated in an adult in good health. The rearrangement links TRBV19 to TRBJ2-7, with D possibly TRBD1 on 6 matching bases. This specimen was peripheral blood, taken on day 0 of AZD1222 vaccination. CDR3 coding DNA: TGTGCCAGTAGTATAGGGGGGACATATTCCTACGAGCAGTACTTC. Translated, it gives CASSIGGTYSYEQYF.